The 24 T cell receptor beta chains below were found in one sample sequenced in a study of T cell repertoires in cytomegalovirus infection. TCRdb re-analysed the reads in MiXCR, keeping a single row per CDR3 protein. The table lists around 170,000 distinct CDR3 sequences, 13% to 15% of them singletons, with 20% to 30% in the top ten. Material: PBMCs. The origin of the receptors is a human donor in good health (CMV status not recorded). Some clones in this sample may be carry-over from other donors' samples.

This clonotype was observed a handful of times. The CDR3 sequence: CASRIGTENSPLHF. CDR3 bases: TGTGCCAGTAGGATCGGGACAGAGAATTCACCCCTCCACTTT. The chain carries TRBV19 and TRBJ1-6; 7 nucleotides agree with TRBD1. CDR1 LNHDA and CDR2 SQIVND come from the germline V gene (reference sequence). With V trimmed by 6 bases and J by 7 bases, 6 bases remained unmatched. The CDR3 sequence is 14 residues long.

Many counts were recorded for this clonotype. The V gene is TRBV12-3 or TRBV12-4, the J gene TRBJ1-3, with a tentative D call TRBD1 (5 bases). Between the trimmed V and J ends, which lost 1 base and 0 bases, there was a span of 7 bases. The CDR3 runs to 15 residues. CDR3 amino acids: CASSLGRVSGNTIYF. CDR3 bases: TGTGCCAGCAGTTTAGGCAGGGTCTCTGGAAACACCATATATTTT.

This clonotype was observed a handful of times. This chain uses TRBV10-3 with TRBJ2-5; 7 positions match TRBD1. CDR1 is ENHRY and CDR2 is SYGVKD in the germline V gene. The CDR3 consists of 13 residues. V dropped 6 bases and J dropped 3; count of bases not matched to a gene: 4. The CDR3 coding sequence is TGTGCCATCAGGACAGGGAGCGAAGAGACCCAGTACTTC. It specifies CAIRTGSEETQYF.

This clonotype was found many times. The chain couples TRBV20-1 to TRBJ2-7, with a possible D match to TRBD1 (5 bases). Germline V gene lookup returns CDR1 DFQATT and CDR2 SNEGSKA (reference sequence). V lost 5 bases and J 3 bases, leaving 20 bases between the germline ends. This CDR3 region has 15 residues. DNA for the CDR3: TGCAGTGCTCCTACAACCGACAGTCCCGGCTACGAGCAGTACTTC. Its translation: CSAPTTDSPGYEQYF.

DNA for the CDR3: TGTGCCAGCAGCCCCTTCACCCGGGACGCCTACAATGAGCAGTTCTTC. Its protein product is CASSPFTRDAYNEQFF. This chain uses TRBV7-6 with TRBJ2-1; TRBD1 or TRBD2 may be the D gene (5 bases each). The germline V gene encodes CDR1 SGHVS and CDR2 FNYEAQ. The V gene lost 5 bases and the J gene lost 2 bases, with 16 bases spanning the gap. CDR3 length equals 16 residues.

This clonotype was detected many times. The CDR3 loop reads CASSPRHNEQFF. The CDR3 region has the DNA TGTGCCAGCAGCCCCAGACACAATGAGCAGTTCTTC. The chain joins TRBV7-9 to TRBJ2-1; D unresolved. Germline V gives CDR1 SEHNR, CDR2 FQNEAQ (reference sequence). Trimming left V 5 bases short and J 5 bases short, with 7 bases between. This CDR3 spans 12 amino acids.

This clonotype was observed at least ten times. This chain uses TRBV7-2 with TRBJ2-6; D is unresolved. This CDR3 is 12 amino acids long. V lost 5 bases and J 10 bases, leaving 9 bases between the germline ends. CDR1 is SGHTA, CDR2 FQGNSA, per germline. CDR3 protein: CASSLRPNVLTF. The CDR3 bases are TGTGCCAGCAGCCTCCGCCCGAACGTCCTGACTTTC.

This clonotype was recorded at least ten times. The CDR3 is CATGQGARAEAFF. The CDR3 region has the DNA TGTGCCACGGGACAGGGGGCGAGGGCTGAAGCTTTCTTT. This rearrangement joins TRBV10-3 to TRBJ1-1; 12 bases agree with TRBD1. CDR1 is ENHRY and CDR2 is SYGVKD in the germline V gene. CDR3 length: 13 residues. The V gene end was trimmed by 10 bases and the J gene end by 6 bases; junction bases not matched to a gene: 6.

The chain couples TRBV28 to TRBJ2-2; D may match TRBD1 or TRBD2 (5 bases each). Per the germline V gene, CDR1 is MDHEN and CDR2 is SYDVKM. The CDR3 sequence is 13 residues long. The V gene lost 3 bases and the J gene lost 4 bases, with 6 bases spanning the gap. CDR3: CASSFGATGELFF. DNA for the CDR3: TGTGCCAGCAGTTTCGGGGCCACCGGGGAGCTGTTTTTT.

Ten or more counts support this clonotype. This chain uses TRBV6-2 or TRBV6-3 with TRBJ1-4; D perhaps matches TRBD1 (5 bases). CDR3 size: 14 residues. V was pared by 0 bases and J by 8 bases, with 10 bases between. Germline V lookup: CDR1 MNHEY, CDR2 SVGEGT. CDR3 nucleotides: TGTGCCAGCAGTTACTCATCCGGGGCGGAAAAACTGTTTTTT. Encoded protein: CASSYSSGAEKLFF.

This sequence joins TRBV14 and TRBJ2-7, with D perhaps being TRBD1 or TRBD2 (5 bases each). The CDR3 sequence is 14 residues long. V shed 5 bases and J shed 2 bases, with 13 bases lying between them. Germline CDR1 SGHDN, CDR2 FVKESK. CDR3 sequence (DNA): TGTGCCAGCAGCAGCTCCGGGACGCCCTACGAGCAGTACTTC. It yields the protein CASSSSGTPYEQYF.

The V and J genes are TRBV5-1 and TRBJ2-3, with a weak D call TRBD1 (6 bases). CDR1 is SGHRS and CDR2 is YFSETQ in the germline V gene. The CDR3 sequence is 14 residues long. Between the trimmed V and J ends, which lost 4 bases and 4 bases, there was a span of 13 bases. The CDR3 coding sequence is TGCGCCAGCAGCCGCGAGGGGGAACCAGATACGCAGTATTTT. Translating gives CASSREGEPDTQYF. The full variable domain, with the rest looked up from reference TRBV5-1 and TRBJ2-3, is KAGVTQTPRYLIKTRGQQVTLSCSPISGHRSVSWYQQTPGQGLQFLFEYFSETQRNKGNFPGRFSGRQFSNSRSEMNVSTLELGDSALYLCASSREGEPDTQYFGPGTRLTVL.

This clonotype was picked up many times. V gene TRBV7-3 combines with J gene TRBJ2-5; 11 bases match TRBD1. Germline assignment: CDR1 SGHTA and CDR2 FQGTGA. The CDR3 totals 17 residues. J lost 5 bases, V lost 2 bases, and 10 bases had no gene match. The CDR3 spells CASSLPPDRGHGETQYF. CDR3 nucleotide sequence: TGTGCCAGCAGCTTACCCCCGGACAGGGGGCATGGCGAGACCCAGTACTTC.

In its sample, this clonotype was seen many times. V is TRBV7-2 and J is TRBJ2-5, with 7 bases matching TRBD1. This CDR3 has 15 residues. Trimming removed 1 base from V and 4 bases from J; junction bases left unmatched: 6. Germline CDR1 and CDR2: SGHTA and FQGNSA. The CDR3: CASSLEQGRVETQYF. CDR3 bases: TGTGCCAGCAGCTTAGAACAGGGGCGGGTAGAGACCCAGTACTTC.

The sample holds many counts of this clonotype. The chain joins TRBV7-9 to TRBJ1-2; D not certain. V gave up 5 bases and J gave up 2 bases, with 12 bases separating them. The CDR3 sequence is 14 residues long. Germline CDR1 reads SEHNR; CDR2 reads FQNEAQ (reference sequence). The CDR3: CASSPPGSNYGYTF. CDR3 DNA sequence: TGTGCCAGCAGCCCCCCCGGCAGCAACTATGGCTACACCTTC. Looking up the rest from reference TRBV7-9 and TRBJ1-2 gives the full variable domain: DTGVSQNPRHKITKRGQNVTFRCDPISEHNRLYWYRQTLGQGPEFLTYFQNEAQLEKSRLLSDRFSAERPKGSFSTLEIQRTEQGDSAMYLCASSPPGSNYGYTFGSGTRLTVV.

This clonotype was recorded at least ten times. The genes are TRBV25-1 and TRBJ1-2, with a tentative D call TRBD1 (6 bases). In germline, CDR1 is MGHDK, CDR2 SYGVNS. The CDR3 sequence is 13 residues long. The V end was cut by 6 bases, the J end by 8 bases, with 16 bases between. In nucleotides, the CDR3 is TGTGCCAGCAGCACGGGAGGGGGGCGCGGCTACACCTTC. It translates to CASSTGGGRGYTF.

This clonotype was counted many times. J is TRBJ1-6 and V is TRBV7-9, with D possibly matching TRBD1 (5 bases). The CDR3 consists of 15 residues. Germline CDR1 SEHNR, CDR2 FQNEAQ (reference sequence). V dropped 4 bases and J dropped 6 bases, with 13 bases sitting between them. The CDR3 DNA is TGTGCCAGCAGCTCCGGACAACAGGTTAATTCACCCCTCCACTTT. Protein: CASSSGQQVNSPLHF.

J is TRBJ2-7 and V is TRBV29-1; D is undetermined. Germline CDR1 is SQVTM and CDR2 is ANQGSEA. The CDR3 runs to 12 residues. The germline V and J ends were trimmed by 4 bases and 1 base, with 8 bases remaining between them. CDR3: CSVGGGSYEQYF. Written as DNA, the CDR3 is TGCAGCGTTGGTGGTGGTTCCTACGAGCAGTACTTC.

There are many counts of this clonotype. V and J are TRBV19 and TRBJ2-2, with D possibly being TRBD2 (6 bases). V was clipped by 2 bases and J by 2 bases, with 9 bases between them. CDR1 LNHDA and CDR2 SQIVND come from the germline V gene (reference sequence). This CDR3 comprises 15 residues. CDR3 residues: CASSISGRNTGELFF. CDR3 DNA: TGTGCCAGTAGTATATCCGGGAGAAACACCGGGGAGCTGTTTTTT.

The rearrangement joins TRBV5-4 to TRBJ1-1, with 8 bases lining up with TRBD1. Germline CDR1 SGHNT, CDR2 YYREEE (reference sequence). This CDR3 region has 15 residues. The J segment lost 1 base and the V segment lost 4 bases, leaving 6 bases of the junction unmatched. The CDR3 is CASSQSGTGNTEAFF. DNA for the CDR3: TGTGCCAGCAGCCAGTCCGGGACAGGGAACACTGAAGCTTTCTTT.

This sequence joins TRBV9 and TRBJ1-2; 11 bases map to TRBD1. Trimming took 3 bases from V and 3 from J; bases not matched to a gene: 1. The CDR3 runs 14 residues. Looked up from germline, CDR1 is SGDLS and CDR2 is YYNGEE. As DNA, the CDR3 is TGTGCCAGCAGCGGGGACAGGGGGGACTATGGCTACACCTTC. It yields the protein CASSGDRGDYGYTF. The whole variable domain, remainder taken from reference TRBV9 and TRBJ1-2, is DSGVTQTPKHLITATGQRVTLRCSPRSGDLSVYWYQQSLDQGLQFLIQYYNGEERAKGNILERFSAQQFPDLHSELNLSSLELGDSALYFCASSGDRGDYGYTFGSGTRLTVV.

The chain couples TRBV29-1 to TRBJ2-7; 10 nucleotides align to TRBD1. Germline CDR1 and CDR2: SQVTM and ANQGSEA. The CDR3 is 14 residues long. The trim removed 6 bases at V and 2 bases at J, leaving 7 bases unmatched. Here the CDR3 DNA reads TGCAGCGTGGCCGGGACAGGGGTCACCTACGAGCAGTACTTC. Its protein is CSVAGTGVTYEQYF.

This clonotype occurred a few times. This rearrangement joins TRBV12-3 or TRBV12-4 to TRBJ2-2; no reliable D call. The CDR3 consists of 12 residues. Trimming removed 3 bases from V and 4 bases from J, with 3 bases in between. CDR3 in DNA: TGTGCCAGCAGTTTCGTCACCGGGGAGCTGTTTTTT. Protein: CASSFVTGELFF.

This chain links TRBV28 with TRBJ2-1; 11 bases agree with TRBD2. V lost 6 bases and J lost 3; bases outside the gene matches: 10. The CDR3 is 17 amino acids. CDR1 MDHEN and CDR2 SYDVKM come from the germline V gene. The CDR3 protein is CASRTSSGRTIYNEQFF. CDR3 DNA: TGTGCCAGCAGAACTTCTAGCGGGAGGACGATCTACAATGAGCAGTTCTTC.